The 15 T cell receptor beta chains below all came from one sample that was sequenced in a study of cytomegalovirus exposure and HLA in healthy donors. Vbeta (60) and Jbeta (13) primers were used in the PCR. Sequenced by immunoSEQ multiplex PCR; TCRdb stores in-frame clones only, minus some. The repertoire holds about 82,000 clones, with around 76% as singletons. The sequencing sample was made of PBMCs. Receptors originate from a male donor in good health and CMV-seropositive.

The chain recombines TRBV5-1 with TRBJ2-1, with 14 positions matching TRBD2. The CDR3 runs 16 residues. J lost 5 bases, V lost 4 bases, and 5 bases had no gene match. Germline CDR1 reads SGHRS; CDR2 reads YFSETQ. The DNA of the CDR3 is TGCGCCAGCAGCGGAGTGGGACTAGCGGGAGACAATGAGCAGTTCTTC. Translating it yields CASSGVGLAGDNEQFF.

This clone was seen more than once but under ten times. The genes are TRBV6-5 and TRBJ2-7; TRBD1 might be the D (5 bases). This CDR3 has 13 residues. Looked up from germline, CDR1 is MNHEY and CDR2 is SVGAGI. With 2 bases removed from V and 2 bases from J, the gap between germline ends came to 7 bases. In nucleotides, the CDR3 is TGTGCCAGCAGTTACCGACAGACCTACGAGCAGTACTTC. It yields the protein CASSYRQTYEQYF.

This chain connects TRBV7-9 to TRBJ2-5; D is unresolved. V was clipped by 5 bases and J by 1 base, with 14 bases between them. This CDR3 has 15 amino acids. Germline V gene sequence: CDR1 SEHNR, CDR2 FQNEAQ (reference sequence). This chain's CDR3 is CASSPRRIGQETQYF. The CDR3 DNA follows: TGTGCCAGCAGCCCCCGCAGGATCGGCCAAGAGACCCAGTACTTC. Complete variable domain (other parts from reference TRBV7-9 and TRBJ2-5): DTGVSQNPRHKITKRGQNVTFRCDPISEHNRLYWYRQTLGQGPEFLTYFQNEAQLEKSRLLSDRFSAERPKGSFSTLEIQRTEQGDSAMYLCASSPRRIGQETQYFGPGTRLLVL.

The rearrangement links TRBV27 to TRBJ2-7, with D tentatively TRBD2 (5 bases). The CDR3 consists of 16 residues. V was trimmed by 4 bases and J by 3 bases, leaving 19 bases between them. Germline V lookup: CDR1 MNHEY, CDR2 SMNVEV (reference sequence). CDR3 amino acids: CASSSTGEMAFYEQYF. CDR3 bases: TGTGCCAGCAGTTCCACCGGGGAGATGGCGTTCTACGAGCAGTACTTC.

The V gene is TRBV11-2, the J gene TRBJ1-6; maybe TRBD1 (5 bases). CDR1 is SGHAT and CDR2 is FQNNGV in the germline V gene. CDR3 length equals 14 residues. The V and J ends lost 4 bases and 10 bases respectively, with 14 bases between them. The CDR3 protein is CASSSDSFRSPLHF. The CDR3 region has the DNA TGTGCCAGCAGCTCTGACAGTTTCAGGTCACCCCTCCACTTT.

The gene calls are TRBV19 and TRBJ1-4; D perhaps matches TRBD1 (5 bases). CDR1 and CDR2 from the germline V gene are LNHDA and SQIVND (reference sequence). The CDR3 length is 15 residues. V lost 4 bases and J 5 bases, leaving 14 bases between the germline ends. Here the CDR3 reads CASSSPGLQNEKLFF. The CDR3 DNA sequence: TGTGCCAGTAGTAGTCCGGGACTTCAGAATGAAAAACTGTTTTTT.

The chain recombines TRBV27 with TRBJ2-7, with 8 nucleotides matching TRBD2. The CDR3 spans 16 residues. The germline CDR1 and CDR2 sequences are MNHEY and SMNVEV (reference sequence). Trimming took 2 bases from V and 3 from J; bases not matched to a gene: 9. The chain's CDR3 is CASSLNSGTSVYEQYF. CDR3 DNA sequence: TGTGCCAGCAGTTTAAATTCAGGGACTAGTGTCTACGAGCAGTACTTC.

The CDR3 sequence is CASSPNQAGGHTGELFF. Here the CDR3 DNA reads TGTGCCAGCAGCCCCAATCAAGCGGGGGGGCACACCGGGGAGCTGTTTTTT. This chain joins TRBV7-3 and TRBJ2-2, with TRBD2 matching 10 bases. V shed 5 bases, J shed 3 bases, and the junction held 9 bases outside the gene matches. CDR1 and CDR2 from the germline V gene are SGHTA and FQGTGA. The CDR3 has 17 residues. Together with reference TRBV7-3 and TRBJ2-2, the CDR3 gives the full variable domain: GAGVSQTPSNKVTEKGKYVELRCDPISGHTALYWYRQSLGQGPEFLIYFQGTGAADDSGLPNDRFFAVRPEGSVSTLKIQRTERGDSAVYLCASSPNQAGGHTGELFFGEGSRLTVL.

The rearrangement joins TRBV7-9 to TRBJ1-2; D is unclear. Germline CDR1 reads SEHNR; CDR2 reads FQNEAQ (reference sequence). Trimming left V 0 bases short and J 0 bases short, with 14 bases between. The CDR3 length is 17 residues. CDR3 loop: CASSLAVPGSPNYGYTF. As DNA, the CDR3 is TGTGCCAGCAGCTTAGCGGTCCCGGGATCACCTAACTATGGCTACACCTTC.

This rearrangement joins TRBV6-5 to TRBJ2-1; TRBD2 matches 7 bases. Germline V gene data show CDR1 as MNHEY and CDR2 as SVGAGI. This CDR3 is 14 amino acids long. The V segment lost 5 bases and the J segment 6 bases; nucleotides outside the gene matches: 7. For the CDR3, the DNA is TGTGCCAGCAGTCCTAGACTAGCCGGCAATGAGCAGTTCTTC. The encoded protein is CASSPRLAGNEQFF.

CDR3 in amino acids: CASRDGSSGNTIYF. The CDR3 nucleotides are TGTGCCAGCCGGGACGGGAGCTCTGGAAACACCATATATTTT. The V gene is TRBV19, the J gene TRBJ1-3; a possible D gene is TRBD1 (5 bases). CDR1 LNHDA and CDR2 SQIVND come from the germline V gene (reference sequence). The CDR3 runs to 14 residues. The ends were cut back, 9 bases at V and 0 bases at J, with 12 bases in the middle.

The chain has TRBV9 and TRBJ2-7, with 10 bases lining up with TRBD2. With 0 bases clipped from V and 4 bases from J, the junction kept 4 bases outside the gene matches. The V gene's germline CDR1 is SGDLS and CDR2 YYNGEE. The CDR3 covers 15 residues. The CDR3, as DNA: TGTGCCAGCAGCGTAGAGCTAGCGGGAGTTTACGAGCAGTACTTC. It specifies CASSVELAGVYEQYF.

The J gene is TRBJ2-3, the V gene TRBV27; no firm D call. CDR1 and CDR2 (germline): MNHEY, SMNVEV (reference sequence). The length of the CDR3 is 14 residues. V was shortened by 4 bases and J by 4 bases, with 12 bases between the two germline ends. The CDR3 is CASSSHLFADTQYF. DNA of the CDR3: TGTGCCAGCAGTTCACATTTATTTGCAGATACGCAGTATTTT.

This clone was detected once. This sequence joins TRBV7-8 and TRBJ1-4, with 9 bases that match TRBD1. This CDR3 has 19 amino acids. The ends lost 5 bases at V and 8 bases at J; junction bases unmatched: 21. Germline V gene sequence: CDR1 SGHVS, CDR2 FQNEAQ. CDR3 nucleotides: TGTGCCAGCAGCGGCATTCGGGGGCCCGAGGGACAGGGTACGGAAAAACTGTTTTTT. This translates into CASSGIRGPEGQGTEKLFF.

The rearrangement uses TRBV7-8 and TRBJ1-1; 9 positions agree with TRBD1. V was pared by 5 bases and J by 7 bases, with 11 bases of the junction left unmatched. Germline V gives CDR1 SGHVS, CDR2 FQNEAQ. This CDR3 has 15 amino acids. CDR3 amino acids: CASSPGQGGLSEAFF. The CDR3 DNA is TGTGCCAGCAGCCCGGGACAGGGCGGTTTGAGTGAAGCTTTCTTT.